This note documents a single T cell receptor (beta chain) sequence. Its antigen is not identified. The CDR3 extends over 13 amino acids. V shed 7 bases and J shed 9 bases, with 13 bases lying between them. The germline gives CDR1 MNHNS, CDR2 SASEGT. Each CDR3 protein is one row after TCRdb ran MiXCR on the reads. The table shows hundreds of thousands of distinct CDR3 sequences, with 31% occurring only once. The data derive from a study of T cell repertoires in cytomegalovirus infection. Study as a whole: It was the public TCR beta signatures that indicated both CMV infection and matching HLA type.

The chain has TRBV6-1 and TRBJ1-6; D remains ambiguous. Sequenced material: cultured CD8+ T cells from PBMCs, taken from culture after CMV antigen stimulation. This receptor was obtained from a human donor in good health (CMV status not recorded). Some clones in this sample may be carry-over from other donors' samples. CDR3 nucleotide sequence: TGTGCCAGCACCGGGGTCGTTGGTTCACCCCTCCACTTT. This encodes CASTGVVGSPLHF.